This TCR beta chain was recovered during a study of CD8+ T cells in alopecia areata (dated by TCRdb to the late 2010s). For context, the study as a whole: The treated patients, all with moderate-to-severe alopecia areata, were enrolled in an open-label pilot trial of oral tofacitinib given at 5 to 10 mg twice daily. High-throughput TCRbeta sequencing was used to examine T cell clonal expansion in alopecia areata in both the C3H/HeJ mouse model and human patients. Scalp clonality was compared among normal scalp (n=4), patchy alopecia areata scalp (n=8), and alopecia totalis/universalis scalp (n=8). RNA came from the PAXgene miRNA kit for fixed scalp, the miRNeasy kit for PBMCs, and the RNeasy kit for mouse skin. On the human side, TCRbeta sequencing was run on scalp tissue and on sorted CD4+ and CD8+ peripheral blood T cells from healthy controls and from alopecia areata patients with either patchy or totalis/universalis disease. Amplification of TCRbeta CDR3 regions was done by immunoSEQ multiplex PCR using 35 Vbeta forward primers and 13 Jbeta reverse primers. Tofacitinib-treated patients had biopsies at baseline and at 4 and 24 weeks of treatment, with a later scalp biopsy in several patients. Disease severity in treated patients was measured with the SALT score, which quantifies the percentage of affected scalp surface area. Patients received tofacitinib for 6 to 18 months and were then followed off drug for 6 months to check for delayed response and recurrence.

A distance of 7 bases separates the germline ends of V and J, which lose 3 bases and 8 bases respectively. From its cysteine to its phenylalanine, the CDR3 spans 12 amino acids. Only the CDR3 part of the read is kept: 36 bases, read in frame from the first base. As encoded in the germline V gene (reference sequence), CDR1 is SEHNR while CDR2 is FQNEAQ. Note on this clone: Its antigen has not been determined. No base qualities exist here, and no much larger clone lies one base off it.

The intended sense of this specimen's time point label: around 4 weeks on oral tofacitinib. What this sample's treatment or condition label stands for: oral pan-JAK inhibitor, 5-10 mg twice daily. Peripheral blood and lesional scalp punch biopsies were obtained from patients with alopecia areata. PBMCs were separated by density centrifugation and stained for CD3, CD4 and CD8, after which CD4+ and CD8+ T cells were sorted on a FACSAria. Libraries were built with the immunoSEQ multiplex PCR assay. RNA was extracted from all samples and reverse transcribed into cDNA as template for TCR sequencing. First-strand cDNA was synthesized using SuperScript III with a 2:1 mix of oligo-dT and random hexamers. A synthetic immune receptor repertoire was used to assess amplification bias, and residual bias was removed computationally. The source study handled its data this way. Raw reads were preprocessed to remove errors, and CDR3 was defined by IMGT conventions from the conserved cysteine to phenylalanine. Clonality was calculated as 1 minus Shannon entropy normalized by log2 of the number of productive unique TCRs. Whether each scalp clone was CD4 or CD8 was inferred by checking scalp TCRbeta sequences against the CD4 and CD8 repertoires from sorted blood. TCRdb limited this immuneACCESS table to in-frame rearrangements with V and J called. A share of clones is missing; checked studies link under half to unresolved V genes, and the rest is unexplained. The V and J calls and clone size were taken over from that table, and D and trimming were inferred from the DNA. In all, the sample holds more than 110,000 clones, and 65% to 90% of those were seen once. The top ten hold roughly 25% of the sample.

Broader findings and caveats from the paper: Unlike mouse skin, where gammadelta T cells dominate, normal human skin contains resident alphabeta T cells that get sequenced too, which complicates analysis of the scalp TCR repertoire. Many expanded lesional clones persisted in scalp and blood during tofacitinib treatment, which may partly explain relapse after stopping treatment. Compared with mice, TCR sequences shared between patients were less clear, possibly partly because of HLA diversity across the patient population. With tofacitinib, both scalp clonality and the number of expanded CD8+ clones among the top 100 scalp clones went down significantly. Because the treated cohort was small and had only one nonresponder, larger studies are needed to examine links between baseline CD8+ expansion and response. Compared with normal scalp, lesional scalp had higher clonality and more expanded CD8+ clones, particularly in alopecia totalis/universalis, a pattern that suggests antigenic drive.

This specimen consisted of CD8+ T cells sorted from blood, obtained at week 4, from a patient treated with tofacitinib. The chain links TRBV7-9 with TRBJ2-2; the D gene lacks a confident call. The source of this sequence is a human donor with alopecia areata. The CDR3 region has the sequence CASSFSEGELFF. The sequenced DNA is TGTGCCAGCAGCTTTTCCGAGGGGGAGCTGTTTTTT.